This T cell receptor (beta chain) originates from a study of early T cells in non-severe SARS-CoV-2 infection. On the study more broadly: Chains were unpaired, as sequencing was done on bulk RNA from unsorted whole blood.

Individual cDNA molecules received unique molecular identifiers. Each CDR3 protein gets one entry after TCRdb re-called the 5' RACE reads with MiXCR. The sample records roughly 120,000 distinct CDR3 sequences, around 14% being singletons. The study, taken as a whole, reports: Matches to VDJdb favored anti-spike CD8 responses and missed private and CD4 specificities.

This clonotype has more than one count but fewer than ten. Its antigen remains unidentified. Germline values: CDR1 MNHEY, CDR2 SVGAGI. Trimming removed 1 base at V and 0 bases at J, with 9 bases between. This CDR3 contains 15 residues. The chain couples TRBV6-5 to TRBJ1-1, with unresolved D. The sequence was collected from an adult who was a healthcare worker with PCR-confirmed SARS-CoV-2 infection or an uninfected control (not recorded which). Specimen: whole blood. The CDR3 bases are TGTGCCAGCAGTTACTGGGGAGAGATGAACACTGAAGCTTTCTTT. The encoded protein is CASSYWGEMNTEAFF.